One sample yielded the 19 T cell receptor beta chains listed below, sequenced in a study of T cell changes during pregnancy in multiple sclerosis. Using immunoSEQ multiplex PCR, the repertoire was profiled, and TCRdb retains in-frame clones only, with some absent. The sample yields over 100,000 clones, roughly 90% seen once. Sequencing used peripheral blood, obtained in the third trimester of pregnancy. Receptors originate from a female donor with multiple sclerosis, enrolled in a pregnancy study.

This rearrangement joins TRBV10-3 to TRBJ2-5; 8 bases line up with TRBD2. Germline V gene sequence: CDR1 ENHRY, CDR2 SYGVKD. The CDR3 extends over 15 amino acids. Trimming removed 4 bases from V and 5 bases from J; junction bases left unmatched: 9. This CDR3 reads CAISAGSGAMETQYF. DNA for the CDR3: TGTGCCATCAGTGCGGGTAGCGGGGCGATGGAGACCCAGTACTTC.

V gene TRBV11-2 combines with J gene TRBJ2-5; possible D gene TRBD2, 5 bases. V lost 0 bases to trimming and J lost 2 bases, with 10 bases between them. Germline assignment: CDR1 SGHAT and CDR2 FQNNGV. CDR3 length: 15 residues. This CDR3 is CASSLDGEFQETQYF. CDR3 DNA sequence: TGTGCCAGCAGCTTAGATGGGGAGTTTCAAGAGACCCAGTACTTC. Full variable domain (remainder filled in from reference TRBV11-2 and TRBJ2-5): EAGVAQSPRYKIIEKRQSVAFWCNPISGHATLYWYQQILGQGPKLLIQFQNNGVVDDSQLPKDRFSAERLKGVDSTLKIQPAKLEDSAVYLCASSLDGEFQETQYFGPGTRLLVL.

In its sample, this clone was seen once. The chain is built from TRBV14 and TRBJ2-2; TRBD2 might be the D (6 bases). V dropped 0 bases and J dropped 4 bases, with 21 bases sitting between them. CDR1 is SGHDN and CDR2 is FVKESK in the germline V gene. This CDR3 contains 19 residues. CDR3 in DNA: TGTGCCAGCAGCCAAGATGTAGGAGGGGCGAGCATTGGCACCGGGGAGCTGTTTTTT. Amino acid sequence: CASSQDVGGASIGTGELFF.

CDR3 protein: CASSLGPGGHSGRKTYEQYF. CDR3 bases: TGTGCCAGCAGCTTGGGTCCGGGGGGCCATAGCGGGAGGAAGACCTACGAGCAGTACTTC. The genes are TRBV5-5 and TRBJ2-7; TRBD2 agrees at 10 bases. Germline CDR1 and CDR2: SGHKS and YYEKEE (reference sequence). This CDR3 is 20 amino acids long. V lost 0 bases and J lost 2; bases outside the gene matches: 17. The full variable domain, its missing parts supplied by reference TRBV5-5 and TRBJ2-7, is DAGVTQSPTHLIKTRGQQVTLRCSPISGHKSVSWYQQVLGQGPQFIFQYYEKEERGRGNFPDRFSARQFPNYSSELNVNALLLGDSALYLCASSLGPGGHSGRKTYEQYFGPGTRLTVT.

This rearrangement joins TRBV2 to TRBJ2-7, with 8 bases matching TRBD1. V was pared by 0 bases and J by 3 bases, with 7 bases of the junction left unmatched. The CDR3 consists of 16 residues. CDR1 is SNHLY and CDR2 is FYNNEI in the germline V gene. The CDR3 DNA follows: TGTGCCAGCAGTGAAGCGCTTCCCAGGGGGCGCTACGAGCAGTACTTC. This codes for CASSEALPRGRYEQYF.

The chain links TRBV7-9 to TRBJ2-7; D remains ambiguous. The CDR3 runs to 12 residues. Germline CDR1 is SEHNR and CDR2 is FQNEAQ (reference sequence). V dropped 7 bases and J dropped 2 bases, with 9 bases sitting between them. The CDR3 spells CASTSRPYEQYF. The CDR3 DNA is TGTGCCAGCACCTCGAGGCCCTACGAGCAGTACTTC.

The chain links TRBV9 to TRBJ1-4; 7 bases are shared with TRBD1. The germline V gene has CDR1 SGDLS and CDR2 YYNGEE. Unmatched junction bases numbered 2, after V lost 0 bases and J lost 0 bases. The CDR3 is 16 residues long. DNA of the CDR3: TGTGCCAGCAGCGTAGGGCAGGGGGCAACTAATGAAAAACTGTTTTTT. Translation gives CASSVGQGATNEKLFF.

The V gene is TRBV5-4, the J gene TRBJ2-5; TRBD1 matches 11 bases. The J call may be wrong; the DNA end is better matched by TRBJ2-7. CDR1 SGHNT and CDR2 YYREEE come from the germline V gene (reference sequence). This CDR3 region has 15 residues. CDR3 bases: TGTGCCAGCACATTTCCCGGACAGGGGGCCAACGAGCAGTACTTC. As protein: CASTFPGQGANEQYF.

V is TRBV2 and J is TRBJ1-2; possible D gene TRBD1, 6 bases. Looked up from germline, CDR1 is SNHLY and CDR2 is FYNNEI. The germline V and J ends were trimmed by 6 bases and 5 bases, with 13 bases remaining between them. This CDR3 has 13 residues. The CDR3 is CASRRQDLYGYTF. The CDR3 DNA sequence: TGTGCCAGCAGGCGACAGGATCTATATGGCTACACCTTC.

This chain joins TRBV19 and TRBJ2-2; TRBD1 matches at 10 bases. The germline CDR1 and CDR2 sequences are LNHDA and SQIVND (reference sequence). The length of the CDR3 is 16 residues. V shed 3 bases, J shed 4 bases, and the junction held 5 bases outside the gene matches. Written as DNA, the CDR3 is TGTGCCAGTAGTATCCAGACAGGGGGCTTCACCGGGGAGCTGTTTTTT. Encoded protein: CASSIQTGGFTGELFF.

The CDR3 loop is CASSLNSWGQSVFF. DNA of the CDR3: TGTGCCAGCAGTTTAAACAGTTGGGGACAGTCCGTCTTCTTC. The rearrangement joins TRBV27 to TRBJ2-1; TRBD1 matches 7 bases. There are 14 residues in the CDR3. The germline CDR1 and CDR2 sequences are MNHEY and SMNVEV (reference sequence). The junction had 14 bases not matched to a gene; V was cut back by 2 bases and J by 16 bases.

The gene calls are TRBV28 and TRBJ1-2; 8 bases map to TRBD1. Germline-derived CDR1 and CDR2 are MDHEN and SYDVKM. The V gene end was trimmed by 10 bases and the J gene end by 7 bases; junction bases not matched to a gene: 11. The CDR3 covers 13 residues. The CDR3 spells CANSPPGGFGYTF. As DNA, the CDR3 is TGTGCCAACTCTCCCCCAGGGGGCTTTGGCTACACCTTC.

The chain employs TRBV6-5 and TRBJ2-1; 8 nucleotides match TRBD1. CDR3 length: 12 residues. V gave up 8 bases and J gave up 7 bases; unmatched junction bases: 4. Germline CDR1 MNHEY, CDR2 SVGAGI. CDR3 region: CASLDRGNEQFF. In DNA, the CDR3 is TGTGCCAGCCTAGACAGGGGTAATGAGCAGTTCTTC.

This clone came up once. The CDR3 region has the DNA TGTGCCAGCAGTCCTCCCAGCGGTTCCACAGATACGCAGTATTTT. It is translated as CASSPPSGSTDTQYF. This sequence joins TRBV28 and TRBJ2-3, with D perhaps TRBD2 (5 bases). Germline V gene sequence: CDR1 MDHEN, CDR2 SYDVKM. CDR3 length equals 15 residues. V was trimmed by 5 bases and J by 2 bases, leaving 14 bases between them.

The chain combines TRBV6-5 with TRBJ1-4; no reliable D call. Germline V gene data show CDR1 as MNHEY and CDR2 as SVGAGI. V lost 0 bases, J lost 2 bases, and 10 bases lay in between. This CDR3 has 16 residues. CDR3 in DNA: TGTGCCAGCAGTTACTCCCAGAACCATACTAATGAAAAACTGTTTTTT. Translation: CASSYSQNHTNEKLFF.

The genes are TRBV15 and TRBJ2-3; TRBD2 is a possible D gene (6 bases). Trimming took 3 bases from V and 3 from J, leaving 16 bases between them. The CDR3 totals 16 residues. Germline values: CDR1 LNHNV, CDR2 YYDKDF (reference sequence). The CDR3 sequence: CATSSWVGGDTDTQYF. CDR3 DNA sequence: TGTGCCACCAGCAGTTGGGTGGGCGGGGATACAGATACGCAGTATTTT. Variable domain in full (rest from reference TRBV15 and TRBJ2-3): DAMVIQNPRYQVTQFGKPVTLSCSQTLNHNVMYWYQQKSSQAPKLLFHYYDKDFNNEADTPDNFQSRRPNTSFCFLDIRSPGLGDTAMYLCATSSWVGGDTDTQYFGPGTRLTVL.

The V gene is TRBV2, the J gene TRBJ1-2; D remains unclear. V dropped 8 bases and J dropped 0 bases, with 10 bases sitting between them. CDR3 length: 13 amino acids. Germline V gene sequence: CDR1 SNHLY, CDR2 FYNNEI. The CDR3 protein is CASLTGTNYGYTF. The CDR3 DNA sequence: TGTGCCAGCCTCACGGGGACTAACTATGGCTACACCTTC.

This CDR3 reads CASSPIGTGGPGTGNTIYF. The CDR3 DNA follows: TGTGCCAGTAGCCCCATTGGGACAGGGGGCCCCGGGACGGGAAACACCATATATTTT. The chain uses TRBV19 and TRBJ1-3; 12 nucleotides agree with TRBD1. The germline gives CDR1 LNHDA, CDR2 SQIVND (reference sequence). The V gene end was trimmed by 6 bases and the J gene end by 4 bases; junction bases not matched to a gene: 16. This CDR3 region has 19 residues.

The rearrangement links TRBV27 to TRBJ1-6; no definite D call. The length of the CDR3 is 14 residues. The germline V and J ends were trimmed by 3 bases and 9 bases, with 12 bases remaining between them. Germline V gives CDR1 MNHEY, CDR2 SMNVEV (reference sequence). The chain's CDR3 is CASSFGDEISPLHF. CDR3 bases: TGTGCCAGCAGTTTCGGGGATGAAATTTCACCCCTCCACTTT.